This TCR beta chain is from a study of blood T cell repertoires in COVID-19. Across the study: Nucleic acid was either cDNA or gDNA, and it came from T cells, B-cell-depleted T cells, or PBMCs.

The V segment lost 7 bases and the J segment 7 bases; nucleotides outside the gene matches: 11. Germline V gives CDR1 LNHDA, CDR2 SQIVND (reference sequence). This CDR3 is 14 amino acids long. Produced via immunoSEQ multiplex PCR; TCRdb's table is partial and in-frame only. This sample carries 200,000 or so clones, 85% to 90% of them seen once, and the ten largest clones take 2.2%. The sample comprised peripheral blood. This clonotype was sampled from a woman aged 45-65 years with acute or convalescent COVID-19. The chain has TRBV19 and TRBJ1-2; 8 nucleotides align to TRBD1. As DNA, the CDR3 is TGTGCCAGTACCTCTCCCGGGACAGGCGGTGGCTACACCTTC. Translating gives CASTSPGTGGGYTF.